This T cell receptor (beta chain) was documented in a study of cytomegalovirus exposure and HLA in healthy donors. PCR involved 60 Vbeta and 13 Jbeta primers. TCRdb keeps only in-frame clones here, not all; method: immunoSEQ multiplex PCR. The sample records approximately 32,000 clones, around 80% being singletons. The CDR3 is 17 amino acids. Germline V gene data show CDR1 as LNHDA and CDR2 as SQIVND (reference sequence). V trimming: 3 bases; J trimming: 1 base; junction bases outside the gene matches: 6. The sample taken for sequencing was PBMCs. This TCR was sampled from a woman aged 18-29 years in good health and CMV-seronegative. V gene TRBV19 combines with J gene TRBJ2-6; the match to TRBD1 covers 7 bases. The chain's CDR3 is CASSIRWGQSGANVLTF. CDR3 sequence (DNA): TGTGCCAGTAGTATCCGCTGGGGACAGTCTGGGGCCAACGTCCTGACTTTC.